Each of the 22 T cell receptor beta chains below was sequenced from the same sample in a study of spatial heterogeneity in lung cancer. Study-level points and caveats: Mutation tallies in tumors tracked expanded intratumoral alpha and beta TCR counts.

Time point indicated: sample taken at primary tumor resection. The antigens for these receptors are not known. TCRdb used MiXCR to reprocess the 5' RACE reads, holding one entry per CDR3 protein. Among around 3,000 distinct CDR3 sequences listed, about 6% were seen once. The sample here was lung tumor tissue, taken at surgery. Receptors were obtained from a male donor with early-stage non-small cell lung cancer.

Judged by abundance, this clonotype is medium-sized (0.01 to 0.1%). V usage is TRBV7-2 and J usage is TRBJ2-6; D call uncertain. Germline CDR1 is SGHTA and CDR2 is FQGNSA. The V gene lost 1 base and the J gene lost 2 bases, with 3 bases spanning the gap. The CDR3 spans 14 residues. CDR3 sequence (DNA): TGTGCCAGCAGCTTAGAGGCTGGGGCCAACGTCCTGACTTTC. Encoded protein: CASSLEAGANVLTF.

This clonotype is medium-sized (0.01 to 0.1%) in the sample. The chain is built from TRBV2 and TRBJ2-2; 10 bases are a match to TRBD1. The CDR3 is 13 amino acids. V was pared by 8 bases and J by 7 bases, with 4 bases of the junction left unmatched. Germline values: CDR1 SNHLY, CDR2 FYNNEI. DNA for the CDR3: TGTGCCAGCGGGGGACAGGGGAACGGGGAGCTGTTTTTT. Protein product: CASGGQGNGELFF.

By its share, this clonotype is medium-sized (0.01 to 0.1%). The chain links TRBV6-5 to TRBJ2-7, with 11 positions matching TRBD1. The CDR3 sequence is 15 residues long. Germline assignment: CDR1 MNHEY and CDR2 SVGAGI. The trim removed 6 bases at V and 4 bases at J, leaving 8 bases unmatched. CDR3 nucleotide sequence: TGTGCCAGCAGCCGGACCGGGACAGGGGGATACGAGCAGTACTTC. Protein: CASSRTGTGGYEQYF.

By sample share, this clonotype is large. This rearrangement joins TRBV7-9 to TRBJ2-2, with a weak D call TRBD2 (6 bases). V lost 2 bases, J lost 4 bases, and 23 bases lay in between. Germline V gene data show CDR1 as SEHNR and CDR2 as FQNEAQ (reference sequence). CDR3 length: 19 residues. CDR3 protein: CASSLLNRAGGVSTGELFF. DNA of the CDR3: TGTGCCAGCAGCTTATTGAATCGTGCCGGCGGGGTCTCCACCGGGGAGCTGTTTTTT.

There are many counts of this clonotype. This chain links TRBV12-3 or TRBV12-4 with TRBJ1-1, with TRBD1 matching over 9 bases. V lost 10 bases to trimming and J lost 0 bases; unmatched junction nucleotides: 18. The CDR3 has 18 residues. CDR3 in DNA: TGTGCCAACTTACAGGGGGCCGGCGCCAAAAAGATGAACACTGAAGCTTTCTTT. It codes for CANLQGAGAKKMNTEAFF.

This clonotype is deemed medium-sized. The chain combines TRBV11-2 with TRBJ2-1; 10 bases match TRBD2. Looked up from germline, CDR1 is SGHAT and CDR2 is FQNNGV. V lost 5 bases and J lost 6; bases outside the gene matches: 10. The CDR3 loop spans 16 amino acids. The chain's CDR3 is CASSPSGGYGSNEQFF. In DNA, the CDR3 is TGTGCCAGCAGCCCTAGCGGGGGCTACGGCAGCAATGAGCAGTTCTTC.

In its sample, this clonotype is medium-sized. The CDR3 is CASSLRTSGSSYNEQFF. The CDR3 nucleotides are TGTGCCAGCAGTTTACGGACTAGCGGGAGCTCCTACAATGAGCAGTTCTTC. The chain has TRBV27 and TRBJ2-1, with TRBD2 identical over 13 bases. J lost 0 bases, V lost 2 bases, and 1 base had no gene match. This CDR3 contains 17 residues. In germline, CDR1 is MNHEY, CDR2 SMNVEV (reference sequence).

Relative to its sample, this clonotype is medium-sized. The rearrangement uses TRBV18 and TRBJ2-5, with no clear D. CDR1 and CDR2 from the germline V gene are KGHSH and LQKENI. This CDR3 has 11 residues. V shed 1 base and J shed 4 bases, with 1 base lying between them. The CDR3 DNA sequence: TGTGCCAGCTCACCACGAGAGACCCAGTACTTC. Translated, it gives CASSPRETQYF. The complete variable domain, with remaining parts taken from reference TRBV18 and TRBJ2-5, reads NAGVMQNPRHLVRRRGQEARLRCSPMKGHSHVYWYRQLPEEGLKFMVYLQKENIIDESGMPKERFSAEFPKEGPSILRIQQVVRGDSAAYFCASSPRETQYFGPGTRLLVL.

This clonotype is medium-sized by share. This chain joins TRBV29-1 and TRBJ1-1; TRBD1 is a possible D gene (5 bases). CDR1 is SQVTM, CDR2 ANQGSEA, per germline. With 4 bases removed from V and 1 base from J, the gap between germline ends came to 16 bases. This CDR3 has 15 amino acids. CDR3 DNA: TGCAGCGTTGCCCCACATACAGGTACGAACACTGAAGCTTTCTTT. This translates into CSVAPHTGTNTEAFF.

The CDR3 DNA follows: TGCAGTGCTAGACCTGGGGGCGCTGGGGCCAACGTCCTGACTTTC. This sequence encodes CSARPGGAGANVLTF. J is TRBJ2-6 and V is TRBV20-1; D might be TRBD1 (6 bases). Trimming left V 2 bases short and J 2 bases short, with 10 bases between. Germline-derived CDR1 and CDR2 are DFQATT and SNEGSKA (reference sequence). The CDR3 consists of 15 residues.

This clonotype ranks as medium-sized (0.01 to 0.1%). The chain employs TRBV6-5 and TRBJ2-2; D call uncertain. Germline CDR1 MNHEY, CDR2 SVGAGI. The ends were cut back, 2 bases at V and 1 base at J, with 11 bases in the middle. CDR3 size: 16 residues. The CDR3 nucleotides read TGTGCCAGCAGTTACCACCTGGGAATGAACACCGGGGAGCTGTTTTTT. Its translation: CASSYHLGMNTGELFF.

In this sample, this clonotype is medium-sized. V is TRBV5-4 and J is TRBJ1-1, with a tentative D call TRBD1 (6 bases). Deletions cut 2 bases from V and 4 bases from J, with 6 bases between. In germline, CDR1 is SGHNT, CDR2 YYREEE (reference sequence). The length of the CDR3 is 12 residues. Written as DNA, the CDR3 is TGTGCCAGCAGCTTCAGGGGCACTGAAGCTTTCTTT. Translation gives CASSFRGTEAFF.

In this sample, this clonotype is medium-sized. The chain carries TRBV24-1 and TRBJ2-3; TRBD1 might be the D (6 bases). The germline V gene encodes CDR1 KGHDR and CDR2 SFDVKD. The V end was cut by 5 bases, the J end by 0 bases, with 26 bases between. The CDR3 is 20 amino acids. The CDR3 loop reads CATSGQAIQAANPSTDTQYF. The CDR3 DNA reads as TGTGCCACCAGTGGACAGGCCATCCAGGCAGCGAACCCTAGCACAGATACGCAGTATTTT.

This clonotype was observed a few times. The chain carries TRBV7-9 and TRBJ1-6; a weak D match, TRBD1 (6 bases). Germline V CDR1 and CDR2: SEHNR, FQNEAQ (reference sequence). The CDR3 is 16 residues long. V was clipped by 4 bases and J by 3 bases, with 13 bases between them. CDR3 nucleotide sequence: TGTGCCAGCAGCTCGGGGGCGGGATTCTATAATTCACCCCTCCACTTT. Its translation is CASSSGAGFYNSPLHF.

By share of the sample, this clonotype is medium-sized. This rearrangement joins TRBV7-2 to TRBJ2-5, with D perhaps matching TRBD2 (6 bases). The length of the CDR3 is 15 residues. The germline CDR1 and CDR2 sequences are SGHTA and FQGNSA. Trimming pared 5 bases from V and 4 bases from J, leaving 17 bases between. In nucleotides, the CDR3 is TGTGCCAGCAGCGAATCCCACGGGGGACGAGAGACCCAGTACTTC. Encoded protein: CASSESHGGRETQYF. Together with reference TRBV7-2 and TRBJ2-5, the CDR3 gives the full variable domain: GAGVSQSPSNKVTEKGKDVELRCDPISGHTALYWYRQSLGQGLEFLIYFQGNSAPDKSGLPSDRFSAERTGGSVSTLTIQRTQQEDSAVYLCASSESHGGRETQYFGPGTRLLVL.

By proportion, this clonotype is medium-sized. V and J are TRBV24-1 and TRBJ2-2; 8 bases map to TRBD1. The CDR3 runs to 15 residues. Trimming cost V 5 bases and J 4 bases; bases outside gene matches: 5. CDR1 is KGHDR and CDR2 is SFDVKD in the germline V gene. The CDR3 DNA reads TGTGCCACCAGTGCGCAGGGGGCTAGCACCGGGGAGCTGTTTTTT. This sequence encodes CATSAQGASTGELFF.

By share, this clonotype ranks as medium-sized (0.01 to 0.1%). The chain combines TRBV7-2 with TRBJ2-5; 9 positions agree with TRBD2. The V gene's germline CDR1 is SGHTA and CDR2 FQGNSA. This CDR3 has 16 residues. J lost 5 bases, V lost 2 bases, and 9 bases had no gene match. The chain's CDR3 is CASSLFGRGGSETQYF. CDR3 sequence (DNA): TGTGCCAGCAGCTTATTTGGGCGGGGGGGCAGTGAGACCCAGTACTTC.

This clonotype qualifies as medium-sized (0.01 to 0.1%). The V and J genes are TRBV2 and TRBJ2-5, with TRBD1 as a possible D gene (6 bases). The germline CDR1 and CDR2 sequences are SNHLY and FYNNEI. V gave up 5 bases and J gave up 4 bases, with 17 bases separating them. The CDR3 has 15 amino acids. As DNA, the CDR3 is TGTGCCAGCAGTTCGTCTTACAGGGTGGTAGAGACCCAGTACTTC. Its translation is CASSSSYRVVETQYF.

By proportion, this clonotype is medium-sized. The J gene is TRBJ2-3, the V gene TRBV6-5, with D possibly being TRBD1 (5 bases). CDR3 length equals 11 residues. V shed 8 bases and J shed 10 bases, with 13 bases lying between them. Germline-derived CDR1 and CDR2 are MNHEY and SVGAGI. The CDR3 DNA sequence: TGTGCCAGCCAAAAGGGGCTTTCGCAGTATTTT. Translation: CASQKGLSQYF.

This clonotype was counted ten times or more. The chain uses TRBV28 and TRBJ2-5; TRBD2 agrees at 8 bases. The CDR3 spans 14 residues. Germline values: CDR1 MDHEN, CDR2 SYDVKM. Trimming at V came to 4 bases and at J to 4 bases, leaving 5 bases not matched to a gene. In nucleotides, the CDR3 is TGTGCCAGCAGTTGGGCCCGGGGGGGAGAGACCCAGTACTTC. It yields the protein CASSWARGGETQYF.

This clonotype was recorded many times. This may be a read error, as it is one base from a much larger clone. The rearrangement joins TRBV7-2 to TRBJ2-7; D is ambiguous. The CDR3 totals 12 residues. Germline CDR1 reads SGHTA; CDR2 reads FQGNSA. Trimming removed 2 bases at V and 6 bases at J, with 8 bases between. The CDR3 DNA reads TGTGCCAGCAGCTTATTTGGCTGCGAGCAGTACTTC. It yields the protein CASSLFGCEQYF. Together with reference TRBV7-2 and TRBJ2-7, the CDR3 gives the full variable domain: GAGVSQSPSNKVTEKGKDVELRCDPISGHTALYWYRQSLGQGLEFLIYFQGNSAPDKSGLPSDRFSAERTGGSVSTLTIQRTQQEDSAVYLCASSLFGCEQYFGPGTRLTVT.

In this sample, this clonotype is medium-sized. V is TRBV12-3 or TRBV12-4 and J is TRBJ1-4; D remains unclear. This CDR3 contains 13 residues. V was clipped by 6 bases and J by 7 bases, with 12 bases between them. The CDR3 sequence: CASRIGNFEKLFF. For the CDR3, the DNA is TGTGCCAGCAGAATAGGGAATTTTGAAAAACTGTTTTTT.